This T cell receptor beta chain is drawn from a study of blood T cells in healthy people across ages (dated by TCRdb to the mid-2010s). Looking at the study overall: Template switching captured roughly one uniquely barcoded TCR beta cDNA molecule per two T cells in model experiments. Four age groups were formed from the donors: young (average about 16 years), middle-aged (approximately 40), aged (about 62) and long-lived (approximately 80). The study analyzed two additional independent replicas of 1 million unique cDNA reads from the same blood draw for two donors, one aged 18 to 30 and one aged 80 or older. Donors of different ages were randomly distributed across sequencing lanes to avoid experimental bias. Using deep sequencing normalized with unique cDNA molecular identifiers, the study measured how TCR beta repertoire diversity changes with age.

The 40 or so donors, aged roughly 6 to 100 years, were systemically healthy Caucasian individuals from Russia. Each donor gave around 9.8 milliliters of peripheral blood, collected into EDTA-treated Vacutainer tubes. Ficoll-Paque density-gradient centrifugation was used to isolate PBMCs, with at least 6 million obtained per sample. Trizol reagent was used to extract total RNA from PBMCs, with at least 5.5 micrograms per sample. For every donor, an aliquot of PBMCs went through flow cytometry to measure the percentages of naive CD45RAhigh/CD27high T cells. From a lookup of the germline V gene (reference sequence), CDR1 and CDR2 are DFQATT and SNEGSKA. V lost 6 bases and J lost 0 bases, and the count of bases not matched to a germline gene is 7. Including cysteine and phenylalanine, the CDR3 has 16 amino acids. Only the CDR3 portion is preserved as DNA: 48 bases, with reading frame beginning at the first base.

A remark on this clonotype: Its recognized antigen is unknown. No qualities accompany the bases; no much larger clone lies one base away.

Findings and caveats that apply to the study as a whole: The percentage of naive T cells measured by flow cytometry correlated strongly with observed TCR beta diversity. Compared with the aged group, more naive CD4+ T cells, fewer expanded clones and increased TCR diversity were shown by the long-lived group, suggesting age selection. Estimates of total diversity based on one million sequenced T cells were considered lower bounds and underestimates. Because donor CMV infection status was unknown, age-related changes in expanded clonotypes were potentially confounded. Because profiling used bulk unsorted PBMCs, naive and antigen-experienced compartments could not be compared conclusively. As age increased, observed TCR beta diversity per million T cells dropped in a roughly linear way, and a significant reduction was already evident by age 40.

To prepare the library, 5' RACE was applied. The run used an Illumina HiSeq 2500. A second PCR of 7 to 11 cycles was performed with a sample-barcoded 5' primer and a J-beta primer mix. A unique molecular identifier was introduced onto each TCR beta cDNA molecule by a template-switch 5' adaptor carrying 12 random nucleotides. Each sample yielded at least 2.5 million CDR3-containing paired-end reads. First-strand cDNA was synthesized from all RNA with the Mint cDNA synthesis kit, primed by a TRBC-specific oligonucleotide. After uracil-DNA glycosylase treatment, a first 18-cycle PCR used universal primers M1SS and BC2_uni_R on all cDNA. Under the source paper's analysis protocol: Normalization of each sample was performed by random selection of 1 million high-quality reads, each carrying a distinct molecular identifier. Reads sharing molecular identifiers were discarded rather than binned into consensus sequences. MiTCR, run with a Q25 quality threshold and the strictest error-elimination algorithm, handled CDR3 identification, clonotype clustering and error correction. Lower-bound total TCR beta diversity was estimated with a nonparametric unseen species model using Euler transformation. TCRdb reprocessing: public reads trimmed at Q25 with fastp, clones called with MiXCR, in-frame beta chains kept. Each entry merges the rows of one CDR3 protein and shows their most common DNA and genes. Clone size and V and J calls follow TCRdb, not the original study. This sample lists roughly 1.5 million distinct CDR3 sequences; less than 45% were detected once. About 4% of the sample comes from the top ten.

The receptor was isolated from a woman aged 18-29 years in good health. The sequence joins TRBV20-1 to TRBJ2-1, and 11 bases in between align with TRBD2. Source material: blood. The CDR3 has the sequence CSAPRLAGNSYNEQFF. Here is the DNA: TGCAGTGCCCCTCGACTAGCGGGAAACTCCTACAATGAGCAGTTCTTC.